Below, 30 T cell receptor beta chains from the same sample are listed, as sequenced in a study of T cells in Graves' hyperthyroidism and ophthalmopathy. RNA transcripts provided the source from which TCR beta CDR3 regions were amplified. The TCR CDR3 was amplified in a first-round RT-PCR using the HTBI primer set. TCRdb re-called the multiplex PCR reads through MiXCR, storing one row per CDR3 protein. This repertoire shows about 350,000 distinct CDR3 sequences, 11% to 15% found once; its top ten account for 20% to 25%. The material sequenced was blood. The receptors come from a woman in her 30s with Graves' hyperthyroidism.

The rearrangement uses TRBV24-1 and TRBJ2-7, with unresolved D. Trimming stripped 5 bases from V and 3 bases from J, with 19 bases between. From germline, CDR1 is KGHDR and CDR2 SFDVKD. This CDR3 is built from 16 residues. This CDR3 reads CATSASRAEPNYEQYF. As DNA, the CDR3 is TGTGCCACCAGTGCTTCCCGGGCCGAACCCAACTACGAGCAGTACTTC.

This clonotype was counted at least ten times. The chain links TRBV20-1 to TRBJ2-1, with 9 bases that match TRBD2. The CDR3 consists of 14 residues. Germline assignment: CDR1 DFQATT and CDR2 SNEGSKA (reference sequence). V shed 1 base, J shed 4 bases, and the junction held 2 bases outside the gene matches. The CDR3 region has the DNA TGCAGTGCTAGAGGACTAGCGGAGTACAATGAGCAGTTCTTC. Translated: CSARGLAEYNEQFF.

A few counts support this clonotype. The chain recombines TRBV20-1 with TRBJ2-5, with a weak D call TRBD1 (6 bases). Germline V gene lookup returns CDR1 DFQATT and CDR2 SNEGSKA (reference sequence). CDR3 length equals 14 residues. V lost 2 bases to trimming and J lost 6 bases, with 16 bases between them. CDR3 nucleotides: TGCAGTGCTAGAAGGGCAGGGGATGTGCAGACCCAGTACTTC. It translates to CSARRAGDVQTQYF.

The table lists this clonotype with a few counts. The chain joins TRBV19 to TRBJ1-2; TRBD1 matches at 7 bases. V lost 6 bases to trimming and J lost 6 bases; unmatched junction nucleotides: 10. The CDR3 length is 14 residues. CDR1 and CDR2 (germline): LNHDA, SQIVND (reference sequence). The CDR3 DNA reads as TGTGCCAGTAGCCCGGGACAGAGAAGCGATGGCTACACCTTC. It translates to CASSPGQRSDGYTF.

This chain links TRBV18 with TRBJ2-5, with 9 positions matching TRBD1. The germline V gene has CDR1 KGHSH and CDR2 LQKENI. The length of the CDR3 is 14 residues. Trimming cost V 8 bases and J 5 bases; bases outside gene matches: 9. DNA of the CDR3: TGTGCCAGCGCCTGGGGACAGGGAGCTGAGACCCAGTACTTC. Amino acid sequence: CASAWGQGAETQYF.

Comments on this clonotype: Since a much larger clone is just one base distant, this may be a read error. This sequence joins TRBV27 and TRBJ2-1; D not certain. There are 15 residues in the CDR3. From germline, CDR1 is MNHEY and CDR2 SMNVEV (reference sequence). CDR3 sequence reads: CASSPIRSAYNGQFF. The DNA of the CDR3 is TGTGCCAGCAGTCCCATAAGGTCGGCTTACAATGGGCAGTTCTTC.

In this sample, this clonotype turned up a few times. The chain combines TRBV12-3 or TRBV12-4 with TRBJ2-7, with 8 bases lining up with TRBD1. The length of the CDR3 is 13 residues. V lost 4 bases to trimming and J lost 6 bases; unmatched junction nucleotides: 5. The CDR3 region has the DNA TGTGCCAGCAGTTCATCAACAGGGGGCGAGCAGTACTTC. As protein: CASSSSTGGEQYF.

The gene calls are TRBV27 and TRBJ2-1, with D perhaps being TRBD1 or TRBD2 (6 bases each). Trimming took 5 bases from V and 6 from J, leaving 17 bases between them. The CDR3 loop spans 15 amino acids. Germline lookup yields CDR1 MNHEY and CDR2 SMNVEV (reference sequence). The CDR3 protein is CASSTRQGGRNEQFF. Here the CDR3 DNA reads TGTGCCAGCAGTACCCGACAAGGGGGGCGCAATGAGCAGTTCTTC.

This clonotype showed up many times. The chain is built from TRBV28 and TRBJ2-1; D ambiguous. The length of the CDR3 is 14 residues. Looked up from germline, CDR1 is MDHEN and CDR2 is SYDVKM. The germline V and J ends were trimmed by 4 bases and 0 bases, with 7 bases remaining between them. The CDR3 is CASSWVSSYNEQFF. In DNA, the CDR3 is TGTGCCAGCAGTTGGGTTAGCTCCTACAATGAGCAGTTCTTC.

The sample holds many counts of this clonotype. The chain uses TRBV15 and TRBJ1-4; D is unclear. The CDR3 contains 15 residues. Germline CDR1 is LNHNV and CDR2 is YYDKDF (reference sequence). The V gene lost 0 bases and the J gene lost 8 bases, with 13 bases spanning the gap. CDR3 residues: CATSRDSASSEKLFF. The CDR3 DNA sequence: TGTGCCACCAGCAGAGATTCAGCTTCATCGGAAAAACTGTTTTTT.

This clonotype has only a few counts. This chain connects TRBV19 to TRBJ2-7, with D possibly TRBD2 on 6 matching bases. V was trimmed by 3 bases and J by 5 bases, leaving 8 bases between them. The germline V gene has CDR1 LNHDA and CDR2 SQIVND (reference sequence). The CDR3 spans 12 residues. CDR3 in amino acids: CASSIGGHEQYF. The DNA of the CDR3 is TGTGCCAGTAGTATCGGGGGACACGAGCAGTACTTC.

The sample holds a few counts of this clonotype. This sequence joins TRBV7-3 and TRBJ2-1; possibly TRBD2 for D (6 bases). Per germline, CDR1 SGHTA and CDR2 FQGTGA. V dropped 5 bases and J dropped 9 bases, with 20 bases sitting between them. The CDR3 sequence is 15 residues long. The CDR3 DNA reads as TGTGCCAGCAGCCCCGCGGGTGGGGCGGAGGGTGAGCAGTTCTTC. Its translation is CASSPAGGAEGEQFF.

In this sample, this clonotype turned up many times. The gene calls are TRBV7-9 and TRBJ2-5; TRBD2 matches at 7 bases. V was clipped by 10 bases and J by 4 bases; unmatched bases: 9. Germline V gives CDR1 SEHNR, CDR2 FQNEAQ (reference sequence). This CDR3 has 13 amino acids. The CDR3 protein is CATGRASGETQYF. The CDR3, as DNA: TGTGCCACCGGCCGAGCTAGCGGAGAGACCCAGTACTTC.

To note about this clonotype: Possible read error: a much larger clone is one base away. V is TRBV7-2 and J is TRBJ2-5; D gene uncertain. Germline CDR1 and CDR2: SGHTA and FQGNSA. CDR3 length: 16 amino acids. The ends were cut back, 6 bases at V and 0 bases at J, with 17 bases in the middle. The CDR3 DNA is TGTGCCAGCAGACCCCGTGGGGTGGGAAACCAAGAGACCCAGTACTTC. This sequence encodes CASRPRGVGNQETQYF.

This clonotype appeared many times. The V call is TRBV28, the J call TRBJ2-1; 7 bases match TRBD2. V was pared by 2 bases and J by 8 bases, with 0 bases of the junction left unmatched. CDR1 is MDHEN, CDR2 SYDVKM, per germline. The CDR3 extends over 12 amino acids. CDR3 loop: CASSLAGDEQFF. The CDR3, as DNA: TGTGCCAGCAGTTTAGCGGGAGATGAGCAGTTCTTC.

This chain joins TRBV7-9 and TRBJ2-7; 7 bases align to TRBD1. Germline trimming cut 5 bases from V and 5 bases from J; bases unmatched to any gene: 9. This CDR3 is built from 14 residues. Germline assignment: CDR1 SEHNR and CDR2 FQNEAQ (reference sequence). CDR3 amino acids: CASSRWTGPDEQYF. The DNA of the CDR3 is TGTGCCAGCAGCCGTTGGACAGGACCTGACGAGCAGTACTTC.

There are many counts of this clonotype. The gene calls are TRBV29-1 and TRBJ1-4, with D unresolved. V was shortened by 5 bases and J by 10 bases, with 8 bases between the two germline ends. This CDR3 is 10 amino acids long. Germline CDR1 and CDR2: SQVTM and ANQGSEA. Written as DNA, the CDR3 is TGCAGCGTTTGGAGAGGAAAACTGTTTTTT. Translation gives CSVWRGKLFF.

A word on this clonotype: The junction differs from germline at one of its ends, possibly a read error. This chain joins TRBV27 and TRBJ1-3; possible D gene TRBD1, 5 bases. The CDR3 covers 16 residues. Germline V gene data show CDR1 as MNHEY and CDR2 as SMNVEV (reference sequence). The CDR3 sequence: CVSRKFDRPPGNTIYF. CDR3 DNA: TGTGTCAGCAGGAAATTTGACAGACCACCTGGAAACACCATATATTTT.

At least ten counts were recorded for this clonotype. At one boundary the junction diverges from the germline segment, which might be a read error. The gene calls are TRBV20-1 and TRBJ2-5; unclear D gene. The germline V gene encodes CDR1 DFQATT and CDR2 SNEGSKA (reference sequence). The CDR3 length is 15 residues. The CDR3 nucleotides are TGCAGTGCCAGAGGAGACTCATGGTTCTCGGAGACCCAGTACTTC. This gives the protein CSARGDSWFSETQYF.

The J gene is TRBJ2-1, the V gene TRBV7-2, with D unclear. Germline assignment: CDR1 SGHTA and CDR2 FQGNSA. The CDR3 has 17 residues. V lost 1 base and J lost 4, with 17 bases in between. This CDR3 is CASSLGPYRDLYNEQFF. CDR3 sequence (DNA): TGTGCCAGCAGCTTAGGCCCGTACAGAGACTTATACAATGAGCAGTTCTTC.

The V call is TRBV6-5, the J call TRBJ2-7; D is uncertain. Germline loops: CDR1 MNHEY, CDR2 SVGAGI. V lost 2 bases to trimming and J lost 5 bases, with 16 bases between them. There are 15 residues in the CDR3. CDR3 coding DNA: TGTGCCAGCAGTTACGGAACAGTGGTTCGGAACGAGCAGTACTTC. It translates to CASSYGTVVRNEQYF.

This clonotype was seen at least ten times. The chain is built from TRBV2 and TRBJ1-2; D is uncertain. CDR1 and CDR2 (germline): SNHLY, FYNNEI. The CDR3 spans 17 residues. The ends were cut back, 0 bases at V and 2 bases at J, with 16 bases in the middle. CDR3 bases: TGTGCCAGCAGTGAAGCTCGGAACAGCCGCATGAACTATGGCTACACCTTC. It translates to CASSEARNSRMNYGYTF.

V is TRBV19 and J is TRBJ2-1; D not resolved. The CDR3 sequence is 14 residues long. The germline V and J ends were trimmed by 5 bases and 5 bases, with 13 bases remaining between them. CDR1 LNHDA and CDR2 SQIVND come from the germline V gene (reference sequence). This CDR3 reads CASSGGVQDNEQFF. As DNA, the CDR3 is TGTGCCAGTAGTGGCGGAGTTCAGGACAATGAGCAGTTCTTC.

This clonotype occurred many times. The genes are TRBV2 and TRBJ1-2; D remains ambiguous. Trimming left V 5 bases short and J 4 bases short, with 8 bases between. This CDR3 region has 12 residues. From germline, CDR1 is SNHLY and CDR2 FYNNEI. CDR3 region: CASSTEAYGYTF. CDR3 in DNA: TGTGCCAGCAGTACGGAGGCCTATGGCTACACCTTC.

The gene calls are TRBV6-5 and TRBJ2-2, with D tentatively TRBD1 (6 bases). Germline V gene data show CDR1 as MNHEY and CDR2 as SVGAGI. V was cut by 4 bases and J by 5 bases, with 20 bases left in between. The CDR3 has 17 amino acids. The CDR3 bases are TGTGCCAGCAGTTTCTACAGGGTTTCCTCGTTAACCGGGGAGCTGTTTTTT. It yields the protein CASSFYRVSSLTGELFF.

The chain joins TRBV5-1 to TRBJ2-3; TRBD2 matches 7 bases. Per the germline V gene, CDR1 is SGHRS and CDR2 is YFSETQ. The CDR3 runs to 16 residues. Trimming at V came to 0 bases and at J to 3 bases, leaving 7 bases not matched to a gene. The CDR3 DNA is TGCGCCAGCAGCTTGGCCCTAGTCGGGAGGACAGATACGCAGTATTTT. Protein: CASSLALVGRTDTQYF.

This clonotype showed up many times. The genes are TRBV12-3 or TRBV12-4 and TRBJ1-1; 7 bases align to TRBD1. The CDR3 runs 13 residues. Germline trimming cut 8 bases from V and 3 bases from J; bases unmatched to any gene: 6. Here the CDR3 DNA reads TGTGCCAGCCGCGGACAGGACTACACTGAAGCTTTCTTT. It yields the protein CASRGQDYTEAFF.

The CDR3 reads CASSQDAPGQQYF. The DNA of the CDR3 is TGTGCCAGCAGCCAAGATGCGCCAGGGCAGCAGTACTTC. The chain carries TRBV3-1 and TRBJ2-7; a weak D match, TRBD1 (5 bases). CDR1 and CDR2 (germline): LGHDT, YNNKEL (reference sequence). Trimming pared 0 bases from V and 8 bases from J, leaving 11 bases between. This CDR3 comprises 13 residues.

This clonotype was seen at least ten times. This rearrangement joins TRBV7-9 to TRBJ2-1, with TRBD2 matching 8 bases. The V gene end was trimmed by 4 bases and the J gene end by 3 bases; junction bases not matched to a gene: 8. The CDR3 is made up of 16 amino acids. In germline, CDR1 is SEHNR, CDR2 FQNEAQ (reference sequence). The CDR3 loop is CASSSLAGPNYNEQFF. In DNA, the CDR3 is TGTGCCAGCAGCTCCCTAGCGGGCCCTAACTACAATGAGCAGTTCTTC. The variable domain in full, completed from reference TRBV7-9 and TRBJ2-1, reads DTGVSQNPRHKITKRGQNVTFRCDPISEHNRLYWYRQTLGQGPEFLTYFQNEAQLEKSRLLSDRFSAERPKGSFSTLEIQRTEQGDSAMYLCASSSLAGPNYNEQFFGPGTRLTVL.

This clonotype was observed a few times. The chain uses TRBV4-3 and TRBJ1-5; TRBD1 agrees at 7 bases. Germline V gene sequence: CDR1 LGHNA, CDR2 YSLEER. Trimming cost V 0 bases and J 1 base; bases outside gene matches: 0. The CDR3 covers 15 residues. In nucleotides, the CDR3 is TGCGCCAGCAGCCAAGACAGGGGGAGCAATCAGCCCCAGCATTTT. Amino acids: CASSQDRGSNQPQHF.